The source of this T cell receptor (beta chain) is a study of blood T cell repertoires in COVID-19. Study as a whole: COVID-19 samples, acute and convalescent, were from the United States, Italy and Spain. In each case, the material was cDNA or gDNA derived from T cells, B-cell-depleted T cells, or PBMCs.

This clone was recorded once. The authors' processing: It was from reference gene primer amplification that nucleated cell counts were estimated. Profiling relied on immunoSEQ multiplex PCR, and the TCRdb table lists in-frame clones only, not all of them. Clone size and the V and J calls come from that table; the DNA yielded D and trimming. Of about 150,000 clones listed, 91% are singletons. The CDR3 has 16 residues. The germline gives CDR1 SGHVS, CDR2 FQNEAQ. Trimming left V 0 bases short and J 0 bases short, with 11 bases between. The genes are TRBV7-8 and TRBJ1-1; D gene unclear. The origin of this receptor is a man aged 50-59 years with acute or convalescent COVID-19. Sequenced input: peripheral blood. CDR3: CASSLASGRMNTEAFF. CDR3 nucleotides: TGTGCCAGCAGCTTAGCCTCGGGGAGGATGAACACTGAAGCTTTCTTT.